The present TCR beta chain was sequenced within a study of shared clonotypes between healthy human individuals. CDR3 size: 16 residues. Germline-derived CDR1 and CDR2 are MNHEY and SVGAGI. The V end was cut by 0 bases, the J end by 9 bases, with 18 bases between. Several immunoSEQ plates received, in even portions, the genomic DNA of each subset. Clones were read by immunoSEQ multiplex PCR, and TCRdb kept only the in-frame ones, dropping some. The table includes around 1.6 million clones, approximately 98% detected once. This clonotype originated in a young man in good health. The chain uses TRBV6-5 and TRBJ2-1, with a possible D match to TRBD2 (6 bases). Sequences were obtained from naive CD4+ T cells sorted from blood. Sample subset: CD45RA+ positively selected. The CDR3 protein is CASSYSAGWVVGEQFF. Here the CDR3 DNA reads TGTGCCAGCAGTTACTCCGCGGGGTGGGTGGTTGGTGAGCAGTTCTTC.